The sequence of this T cell receptor (beta chain) was determined in a study of monozygotic twins with inflammatory bowel disease. TCRdb reworked the 5' RACE reads into one entry per CDR3 protein, no DNA. The sample totals about 380,000 distinct CDR3 sequences. Whole-study findings and limits: Especially with disease activity, IBD patients had fewer clonotypes in common with others than healthy twins did.

About this clonotype: What it recognizes is unknown.

Germline-derived CDR1 and CDR2 are SGHVS and FQNEAQ. The CDR3 extends over 17 amino acids. The V call is TRBV7-8, the J call TRBJ1-6; the TCRdb D gene call, TRBD1, has no DNA to confirm it. The receptor was derived from a human donor with ulcerative colitis or Crohn's disease, or a healthy co-twin of an affected twin (not recorded which). The sample consisted of blood. This chain's CDR3 is CASSLEPGRSYNSPLHF.